Each of the 3 T cell receptor beta chains below was sequenced from the same sample in a study of human T cells and chemical hapten exposure. Time point given: patch test 2, 6 weeks after DPC sensitization. Documented treatment: therapeutic diphenylcyclopropenone sensitization with weekly scalp DPC. From the RACE reads, TCRdb called clonotypes with MiXCR, one entry per CDR3 protein. The table has about 350,000 distinct CDR3 sequences, around 6% seen once. The sequences come from whole blood, collected in connection with sensitization to the hapten diphenylcyclopropenone (DPC). The receptors stem from a woman aged 18-29 years with alopecia areata. Some clones in this sample may be carry-over from other donors' samples.

This clonotype appeared a few times. In DNA, the CDR3 is TGTGCCAGCAGTTCTACGGGGGGCCCTCTCTACGAGCAGTACTTC. Translating it yields CASSSTGGPLYEQYF. The gene calls are TRBV6-5 and TRBJ2-7; D may be TRBD2 (7 bases). The germline CDR1 and CDR2 sequences are MNHEY and SVGAGI. The CDR3 length is 15 residues. The V gene lost 4 bases and the J gene lost 3 bases, with 16 bases spanning the gap.

This clonotype turned up a few times. The rearrangement uses TRBV28 and TRBJ2-5, with TRBD2 identical over 11 bases. The CDR3 spans 15 residues. Germline assignment: CDR1 MDHEN and CDR2 SYDVKM. With V trimmed by 7 bases and J by 2 bases, 6 bases remained unmatched. The chain's CDR3 is CASTTSGGLQETQYF. The CDR3, as DNA: TGTGCCAGCACTACTAGCGGGGGCTTACAAGAGACCCAGTACTTC.

This chain uses TRBV7-9 with TRBJ2-5, with D unresolved. V lost 4 bases to trimming and J lost 3 bases, with 9 bases between them. Per the germline V gene, CDR1 is SEHNR and CDR2 is FQNEAQ (reference sequence). The CDR3 totals 13 residues. The CDR3: CASSSDLEETQYF. CDR3 DNA sequence: TGTGCCAGCAGCTCTGACCTGGAAGAGACCCAGTACTTC.